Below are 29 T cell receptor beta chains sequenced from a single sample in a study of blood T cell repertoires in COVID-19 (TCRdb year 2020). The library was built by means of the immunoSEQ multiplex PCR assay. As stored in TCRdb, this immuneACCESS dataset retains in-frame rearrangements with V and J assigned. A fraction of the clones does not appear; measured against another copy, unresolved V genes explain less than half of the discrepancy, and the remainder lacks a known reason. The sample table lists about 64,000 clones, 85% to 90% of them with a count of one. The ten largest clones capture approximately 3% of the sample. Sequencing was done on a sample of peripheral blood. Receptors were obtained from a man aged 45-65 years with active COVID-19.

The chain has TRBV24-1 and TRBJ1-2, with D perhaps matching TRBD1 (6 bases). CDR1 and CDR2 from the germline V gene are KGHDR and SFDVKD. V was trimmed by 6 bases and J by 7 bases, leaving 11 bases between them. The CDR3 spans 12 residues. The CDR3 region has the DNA TGTGCCACCAGTCAAGGGGGTAGTGGCTACACCTTC. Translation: CATSQGGSGYTF.

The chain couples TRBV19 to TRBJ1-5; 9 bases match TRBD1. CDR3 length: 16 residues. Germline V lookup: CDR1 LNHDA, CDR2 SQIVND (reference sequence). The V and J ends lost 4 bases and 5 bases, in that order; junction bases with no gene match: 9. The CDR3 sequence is CASSTLDRGRYQPQHF. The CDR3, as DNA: TGTGCCAGTAGTACCCTGGACAGGGGCCGATATCAGCCCCAGCATTTT.

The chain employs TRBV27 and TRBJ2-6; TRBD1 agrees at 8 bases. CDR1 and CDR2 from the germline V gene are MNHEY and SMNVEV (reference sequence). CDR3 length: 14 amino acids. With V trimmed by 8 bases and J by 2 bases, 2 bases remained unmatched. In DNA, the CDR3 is TGTGCCAGCGCACAGGGGGCTGGGGCCAACGTCCTGACTTTC. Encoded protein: CASAQGAGANVLTF.

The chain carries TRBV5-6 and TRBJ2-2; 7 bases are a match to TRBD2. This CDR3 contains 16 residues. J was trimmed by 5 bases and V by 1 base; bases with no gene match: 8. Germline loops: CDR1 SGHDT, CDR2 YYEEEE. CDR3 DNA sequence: TGTGCCAGCAGCTTGCGGGGAGGGTTGGCTACCGGGGAGCTGTTTTTT. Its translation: CASSLRGGLATGELFF.

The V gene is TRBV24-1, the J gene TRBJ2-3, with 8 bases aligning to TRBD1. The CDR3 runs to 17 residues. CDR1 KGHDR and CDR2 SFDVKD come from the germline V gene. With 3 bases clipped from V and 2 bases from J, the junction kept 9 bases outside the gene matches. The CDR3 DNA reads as TGTGCCACCAGTGATCGGGGGACAGGCCAGAACACAGATACGCAGTATTTT. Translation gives CATSDRGTGQNTDTQYF.

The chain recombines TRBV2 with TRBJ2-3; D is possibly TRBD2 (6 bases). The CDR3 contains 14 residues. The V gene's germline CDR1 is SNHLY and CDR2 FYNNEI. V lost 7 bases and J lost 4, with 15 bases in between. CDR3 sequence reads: CASTRDLGPDTQYF. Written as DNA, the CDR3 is TGTGCCAGCACCCGGGACTTGGGCCCAGATACGCAGTATTTT. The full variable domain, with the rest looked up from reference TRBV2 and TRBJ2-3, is EPEVTQTPSHQVTQMGQEVILRCVPISNHLYFYWYRQILGQKVEFLVSFYNNEISEKSEIFDDQFSVERPDGSNFTLKIRSTKLEDSAMYFCASTRDLGPDTQYFGPGTRLTVL.

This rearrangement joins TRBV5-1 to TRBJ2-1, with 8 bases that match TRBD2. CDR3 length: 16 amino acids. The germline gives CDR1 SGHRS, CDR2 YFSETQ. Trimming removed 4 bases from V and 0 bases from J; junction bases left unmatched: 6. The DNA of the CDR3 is TGCGCCAGCAGCAGAAATAGCGGGGCCTCCTACAATGAGCAGTTCTTC. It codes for CASSRNSGASYNEQFF.

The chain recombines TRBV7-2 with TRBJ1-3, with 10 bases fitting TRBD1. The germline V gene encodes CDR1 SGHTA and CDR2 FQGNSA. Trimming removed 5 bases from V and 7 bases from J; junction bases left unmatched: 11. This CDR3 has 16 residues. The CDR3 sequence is CASSEALPGQGNTIYF. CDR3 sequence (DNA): TGTGCCAGCAGCGAGGCCCTCCCGGGACAGGGGAACACCATATATTTT.

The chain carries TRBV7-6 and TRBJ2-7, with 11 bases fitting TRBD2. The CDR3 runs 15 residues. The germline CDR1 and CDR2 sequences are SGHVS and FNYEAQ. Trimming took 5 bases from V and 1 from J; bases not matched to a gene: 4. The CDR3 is CASSHASGGSYEQYF. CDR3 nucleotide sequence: TGTGCCAGCAGCCACGCTAGCGGGGGGTCCTACGAGCAGTACTTC.

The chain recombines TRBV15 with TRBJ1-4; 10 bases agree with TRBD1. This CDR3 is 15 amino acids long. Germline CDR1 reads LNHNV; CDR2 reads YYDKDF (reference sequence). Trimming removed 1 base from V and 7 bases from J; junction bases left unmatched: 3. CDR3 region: CATSRGGDRGEKLFF. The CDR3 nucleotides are TGTGCCACCAGCAGAGGGGGGGACAGGGGTGAAAAACTGTTTTTT.

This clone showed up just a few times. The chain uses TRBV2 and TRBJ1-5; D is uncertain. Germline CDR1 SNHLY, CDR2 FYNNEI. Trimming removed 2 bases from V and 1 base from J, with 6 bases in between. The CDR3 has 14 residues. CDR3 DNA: TGTGCCAGCAGTGAACGGAGCAGCAATCAGCCCCAGCATTTT. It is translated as CASSERSSNQPQHF.

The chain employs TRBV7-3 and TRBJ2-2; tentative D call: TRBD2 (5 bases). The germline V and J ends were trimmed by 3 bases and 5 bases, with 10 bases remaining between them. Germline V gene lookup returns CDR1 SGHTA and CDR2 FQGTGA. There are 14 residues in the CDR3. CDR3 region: CASSFNGITGELFF. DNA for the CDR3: TGTGCCAGCAGCTTTAACGGGATTACCGGGGAGCTGTTTTTT. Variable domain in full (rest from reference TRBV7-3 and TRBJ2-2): GAGVSQTPSNKVTEKGKYVELRCDPISGHTALYWYRQSLGQGPEFLIYFQGTGAADDSGLPNDRFFAVRPEGSVSTLKIQRTERGDSAVYLCASSFNGITGELFFGEGSRLTVL.

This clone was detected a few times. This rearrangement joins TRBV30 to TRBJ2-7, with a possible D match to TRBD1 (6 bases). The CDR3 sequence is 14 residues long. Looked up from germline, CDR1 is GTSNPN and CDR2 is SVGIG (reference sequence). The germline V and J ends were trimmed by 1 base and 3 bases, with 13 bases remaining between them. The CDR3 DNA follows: TGTGCCTGGAGTGACTGGACAGCTTACTACGAGCAGTACTTC. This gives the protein CAWSDWTAYYEQYF.

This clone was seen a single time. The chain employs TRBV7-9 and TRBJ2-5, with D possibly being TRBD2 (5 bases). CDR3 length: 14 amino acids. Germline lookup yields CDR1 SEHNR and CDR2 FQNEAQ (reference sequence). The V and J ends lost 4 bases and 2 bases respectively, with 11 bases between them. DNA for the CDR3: TGTGCCAGCAGCTCCCCCGGGGTGCAAGAGACCCAGTACTTC. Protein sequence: CASSSPGVQETQYF.

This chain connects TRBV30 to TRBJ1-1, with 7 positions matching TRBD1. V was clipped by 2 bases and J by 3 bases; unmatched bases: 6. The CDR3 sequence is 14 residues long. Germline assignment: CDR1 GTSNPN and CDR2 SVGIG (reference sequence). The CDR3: CAWSPGQFYTEAFF. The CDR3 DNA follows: TGTGCCTGGAGTCCGGGACAGTTTTACACTGAAGCTTTCTTT. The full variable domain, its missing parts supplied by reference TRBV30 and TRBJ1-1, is SQTIHQWPATLVQPVGSPLSLECTVEGTSNPNLYWYRQAAGRGLQLLFYSVGIGQISSEVPQNLSASRPQDRQFILSSKKLLLSDSGFYLCAWSPGQFYTEAFFGQGTRLTVV.

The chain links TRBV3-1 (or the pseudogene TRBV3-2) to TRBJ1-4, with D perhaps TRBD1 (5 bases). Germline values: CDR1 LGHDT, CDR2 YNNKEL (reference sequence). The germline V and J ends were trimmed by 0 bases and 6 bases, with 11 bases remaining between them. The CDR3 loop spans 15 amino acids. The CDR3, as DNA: TGTGCCAGCAGCCAAGACGGGCAGGGCGATGAAAAACTGTTTTTT. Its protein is CASSQDGQGDEKLFF.

As DNA, the CDR3 is TGTGCCAGCAAAAACGACAGAGCTCGGAACCCTTTTAACAGGGGGCGGGAGGAGCAGTACTTC. This codes for CASKNDRARNPFNRGREEQYF. The chain carries TRBV27 and TRBJ2-7; the match to TRBD1 covers 9 bases. J gave up 7 bases and V 7 bases, and 32 bases lay outside the gene matches. The germline V gene encodes CDR1 MNHEY and CDR2 SMNVEV (reference sequence). The CDR3 has 21 residues.

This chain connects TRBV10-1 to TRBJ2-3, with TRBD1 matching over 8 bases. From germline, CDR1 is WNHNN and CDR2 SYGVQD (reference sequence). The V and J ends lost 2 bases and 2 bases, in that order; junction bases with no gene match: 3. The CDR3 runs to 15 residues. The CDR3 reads CASSEARGLTDTQYF. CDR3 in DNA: TGCGCCAGCAGTGAGGCCAGGGGGCTCACAGATACGCAGTATTTT.

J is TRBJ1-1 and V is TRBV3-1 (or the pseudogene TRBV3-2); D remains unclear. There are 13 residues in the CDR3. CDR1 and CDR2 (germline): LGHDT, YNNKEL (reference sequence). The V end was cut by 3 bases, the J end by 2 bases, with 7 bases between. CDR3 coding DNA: TGTGCCAGCAGCCATGGCAGTAACACTGAAGCTTTCTTT. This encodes CASSHGSNTEAFF.

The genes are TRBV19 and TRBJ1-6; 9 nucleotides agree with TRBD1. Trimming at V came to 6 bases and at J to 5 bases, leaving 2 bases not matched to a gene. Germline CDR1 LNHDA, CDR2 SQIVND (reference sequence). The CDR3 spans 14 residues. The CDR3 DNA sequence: TGTGCCAGTAGGTGGGACAGGGATAATTCACCCCTCCACTTT. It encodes CASRWDRDNSPLHF.

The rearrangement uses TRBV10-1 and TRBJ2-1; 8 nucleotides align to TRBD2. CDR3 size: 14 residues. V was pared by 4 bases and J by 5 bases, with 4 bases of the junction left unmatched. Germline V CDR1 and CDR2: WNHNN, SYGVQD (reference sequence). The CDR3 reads CASSVSGGHNEQFF. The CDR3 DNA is TGCGCCAGCAGTGTGAGCGGGGGTCACAATGAGCAGTTCTTC.

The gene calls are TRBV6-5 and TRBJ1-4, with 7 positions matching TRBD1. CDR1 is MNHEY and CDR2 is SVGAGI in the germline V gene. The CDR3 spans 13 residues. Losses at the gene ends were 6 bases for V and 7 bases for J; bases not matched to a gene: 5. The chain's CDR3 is CASRNRGSEKLFF. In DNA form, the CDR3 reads TGTGCCAGCAGGAACAGGGGCAGTGAAAAACTGTTTTTT.

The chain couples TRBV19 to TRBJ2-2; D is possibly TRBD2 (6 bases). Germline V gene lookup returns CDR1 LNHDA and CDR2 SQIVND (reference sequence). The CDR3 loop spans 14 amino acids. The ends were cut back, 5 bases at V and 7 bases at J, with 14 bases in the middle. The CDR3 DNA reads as TGTGCCAGTAGTCCCCTGACTAGTGGCGGGGAGCTGTTTTTT. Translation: CASSPLTSGGELFF. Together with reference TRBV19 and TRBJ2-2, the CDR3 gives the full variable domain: DGGITQSPKYLFRKEGQNVTLSCEQNLNHDAMYWYRQDPGQGLRLIYYSQIVNDFQKGDIAEGYSVSREKKESFPLTVTSAQKNPTAFYLCASSPLTSGGELFFGEGSRLTVL.

CDR3 in DNA: TGTGCCAGCAGTTTGCTAGGGGGCAATGAGCAGTTCTTC. Translated, it gives CASSLLGGNEQFF. The V gene is TRBV27, the J gene TRBJ2-1, with D perhaps matching TRBD1 (6 bases). V lost 3 bases to trimming and J lost 6 bases, with 9 bases between them. The CDR3 contains 13 residues. Germline CDR1 MNHEY, CDR2 SMNVEV (reference sequence).

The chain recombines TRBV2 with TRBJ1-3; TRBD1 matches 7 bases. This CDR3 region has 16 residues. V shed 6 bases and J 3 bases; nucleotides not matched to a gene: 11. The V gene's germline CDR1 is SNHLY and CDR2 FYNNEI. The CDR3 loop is CASRKGRGKGGNTIYF. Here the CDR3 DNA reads TGTGCCAGCAGAAAGGGCAGGGGGAAGGGTGGAAACACCATATATTTT.

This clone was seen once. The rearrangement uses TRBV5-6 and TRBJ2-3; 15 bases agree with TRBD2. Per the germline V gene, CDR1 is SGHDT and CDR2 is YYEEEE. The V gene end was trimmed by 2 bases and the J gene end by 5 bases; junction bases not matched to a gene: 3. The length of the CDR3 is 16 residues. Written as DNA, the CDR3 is TGTGCCAGCAGCTTTGGGGGACTAGCGGGAGGAGATACGCAGTATTTT. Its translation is CASSFGGLAGGDTQYF.

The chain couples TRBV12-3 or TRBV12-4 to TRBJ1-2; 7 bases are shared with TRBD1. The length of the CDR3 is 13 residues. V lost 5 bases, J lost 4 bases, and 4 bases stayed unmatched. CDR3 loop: CASSPQGFYGYTF. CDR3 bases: TGTGCCAGCAGTCCACAGGGGTTCTATGGCTACACCTTC.

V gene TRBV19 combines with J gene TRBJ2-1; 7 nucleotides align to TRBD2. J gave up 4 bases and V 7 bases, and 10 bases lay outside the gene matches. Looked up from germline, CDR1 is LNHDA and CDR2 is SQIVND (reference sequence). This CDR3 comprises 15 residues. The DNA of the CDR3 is TGTGCCAGTAAAGATCCGGGAGGCTCATACAATGAGCAGTTCTTC. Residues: CASKDPGGSYNEQFF.

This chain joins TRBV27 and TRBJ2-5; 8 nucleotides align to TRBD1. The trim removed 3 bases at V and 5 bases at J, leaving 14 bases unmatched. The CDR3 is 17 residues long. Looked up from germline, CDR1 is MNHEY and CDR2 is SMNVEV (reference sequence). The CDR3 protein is CASSFRGAGGGMETQYF. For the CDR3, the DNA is TGTGCCAGCAGTTTCAGGGGGGCAGGGGGCGGTATGGAGACCCAGTACTTC.